The clone carrying this TCR beta chain was seen more than once but under ten times. This entry comes from a study of blood T cell repertoires in COVID-19. Germline values: CDR1 LGHNA, CDR2 YNFKEQ. V was trimmed by 0 bases and J by 0 bases, leaving 8 bases between them. This CDR3 is built from 15 residues. Per the authors' pipeline: Amplification of reference gene primers provided the estimated nucleated cell counts. Only in-frame clones appear in the TCRdb table, and some are missing; sequencing was by immunoSEQ multiplex PCR. V and J calls and clone size follow that table, whereas D and trimming were derived from the DNA. The sample yields more than 95,000 clones, about 91% seen once.

Sequencing used peripheral blood. The chain has TRBV4-2 and TRBJ1-2, with unresolved D. This TCR was recovered from a human donor in a cohort sampled during active COVID-19. CDR3 residues: CASSQEGVANYGYTF. The DNA for the CDR3 is TGTGCCAGCAGCCAAGAAGGAGTAGCTAACTATGGCTACACCTTC.